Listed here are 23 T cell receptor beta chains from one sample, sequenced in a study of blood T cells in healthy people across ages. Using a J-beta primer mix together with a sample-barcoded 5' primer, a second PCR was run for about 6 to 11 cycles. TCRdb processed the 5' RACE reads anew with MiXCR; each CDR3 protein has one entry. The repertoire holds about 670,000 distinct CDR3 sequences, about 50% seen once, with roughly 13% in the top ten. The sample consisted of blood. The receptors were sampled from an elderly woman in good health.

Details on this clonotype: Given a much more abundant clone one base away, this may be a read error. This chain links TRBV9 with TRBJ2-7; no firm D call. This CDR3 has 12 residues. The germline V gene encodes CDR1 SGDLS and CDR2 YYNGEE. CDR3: CASSAGSYERYF. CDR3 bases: TGTGCCAGCAGCGCGGGTAGCTACGAGCGGTACTTC.

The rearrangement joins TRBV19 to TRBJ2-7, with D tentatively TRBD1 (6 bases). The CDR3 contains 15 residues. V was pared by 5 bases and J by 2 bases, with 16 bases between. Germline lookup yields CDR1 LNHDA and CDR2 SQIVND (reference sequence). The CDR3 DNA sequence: TGTGCCAGTAGTCCTTGGCAGGGGTCAACCTACGAGCAGTACTTC. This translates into CASSPWQGSTYEQYF.

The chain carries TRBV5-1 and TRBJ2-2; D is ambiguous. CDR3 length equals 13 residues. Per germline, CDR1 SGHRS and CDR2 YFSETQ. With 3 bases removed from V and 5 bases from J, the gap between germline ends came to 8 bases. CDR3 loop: CASSSDGTGELFF. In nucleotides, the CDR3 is TGCGCCAGCAGCTCGGACGGGACCGGGGAGCTGTTTTTT.

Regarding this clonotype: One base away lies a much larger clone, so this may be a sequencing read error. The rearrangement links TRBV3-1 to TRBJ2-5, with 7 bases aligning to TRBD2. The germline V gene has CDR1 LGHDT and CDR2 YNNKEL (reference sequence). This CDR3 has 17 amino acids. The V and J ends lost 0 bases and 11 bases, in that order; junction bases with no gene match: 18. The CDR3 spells CASSQDLLAAYVGEQYF. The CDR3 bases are TGTGCCAGCAGCCAAGATCTGCTAGCGGCATACGTAGGGGAGCAGTACTTC.

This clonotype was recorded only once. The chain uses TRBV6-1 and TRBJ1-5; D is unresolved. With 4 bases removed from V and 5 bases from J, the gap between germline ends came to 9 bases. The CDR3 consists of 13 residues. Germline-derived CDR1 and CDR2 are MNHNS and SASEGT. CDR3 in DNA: TGTGCCAGCAGTGCGTCGGGATATCAGCCCCAGCATTTT. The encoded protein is CASSASGYQPQHF.

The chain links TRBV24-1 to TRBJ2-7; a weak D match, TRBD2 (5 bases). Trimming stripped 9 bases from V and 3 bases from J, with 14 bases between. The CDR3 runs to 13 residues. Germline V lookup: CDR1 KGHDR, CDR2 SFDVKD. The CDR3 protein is CATDRPGIYEQYF. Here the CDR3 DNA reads TGTGCCACCGACCGACCGGGGATCTACGAGCAGTACTTC.

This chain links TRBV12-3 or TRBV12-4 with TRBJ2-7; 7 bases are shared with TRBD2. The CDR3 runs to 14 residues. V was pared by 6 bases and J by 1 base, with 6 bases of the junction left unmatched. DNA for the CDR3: TGTGCCAGCAGGGGGAGGGACCGGTCCTACGAGCAGTACTTC. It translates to CASRGRDRSYEQYF.

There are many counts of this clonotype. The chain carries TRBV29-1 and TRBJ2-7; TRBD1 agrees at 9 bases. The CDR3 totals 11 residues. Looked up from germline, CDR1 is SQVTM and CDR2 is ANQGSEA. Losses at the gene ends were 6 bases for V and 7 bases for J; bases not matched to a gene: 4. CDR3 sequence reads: CSVGTGWEQYF. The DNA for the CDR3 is TGCAGCGTGGGGACAGGGTGGGAGCAGTACTTC.

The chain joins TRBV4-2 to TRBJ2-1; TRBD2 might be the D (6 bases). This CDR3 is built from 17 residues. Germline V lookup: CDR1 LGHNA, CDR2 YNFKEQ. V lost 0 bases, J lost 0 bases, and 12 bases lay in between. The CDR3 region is CASSQDGPGDSYNEQFF. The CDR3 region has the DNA TGTGCCAGCAGCCAAGACGGTCCGGGAGACTCCTACAATGAGCAGTTCTTC.

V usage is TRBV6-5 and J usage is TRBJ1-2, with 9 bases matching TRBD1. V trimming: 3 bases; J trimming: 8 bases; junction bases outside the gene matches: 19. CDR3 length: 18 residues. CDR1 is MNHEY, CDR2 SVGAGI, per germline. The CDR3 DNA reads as TGTGCCAGCAGTTATCATATGGGACAGGGAGCATCCGACATAGGCTACACCTTC. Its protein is CASSYHMGQGASDIGYTF.

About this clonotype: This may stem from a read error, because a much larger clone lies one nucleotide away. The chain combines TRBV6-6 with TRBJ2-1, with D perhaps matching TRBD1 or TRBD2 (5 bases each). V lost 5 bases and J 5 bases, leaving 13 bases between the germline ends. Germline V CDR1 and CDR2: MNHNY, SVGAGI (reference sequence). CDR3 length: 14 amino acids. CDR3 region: CASSDGTMNNEQFF. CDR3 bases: TGTGCCAGCAGTGACGGGACGATGAACAATGAGCAGTTCTTC.

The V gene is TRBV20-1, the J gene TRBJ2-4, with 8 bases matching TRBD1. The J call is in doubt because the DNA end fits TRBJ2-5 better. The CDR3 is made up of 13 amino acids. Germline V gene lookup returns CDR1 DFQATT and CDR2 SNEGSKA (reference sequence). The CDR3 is CSASGQGQETQYF. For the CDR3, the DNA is TGCAGTGCATCCGGACAGGGTCAAGAGACCCAGTACTTC.

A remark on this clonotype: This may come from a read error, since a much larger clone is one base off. Here the CDR3 DNA reads TGTGCCAGCAGTTTGAGCAGAAGCTCCTACAATGAGCAGTACTTC. Translated, it gives CASSLSRSSYNEQYF. The chain couples TRBV12-3 or TRBV12-4 to TRBJ2-7; D is ambiguous. The V gene lost 3 bases and the J gene lost 7 bases, with 19 bases spanning the gap. This CDR3 contains 15 residues.

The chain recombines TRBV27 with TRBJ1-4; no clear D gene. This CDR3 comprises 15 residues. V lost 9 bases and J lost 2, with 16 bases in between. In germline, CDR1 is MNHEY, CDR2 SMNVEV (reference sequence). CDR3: CASRTAGITNEKLFF. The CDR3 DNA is TGTGCCAGTAGGACGGCGGGTATCACTAATGAAAAACTGTTTTTT.

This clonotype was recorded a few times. The CDR3 is CASSLALGQGSYGYTF. The CDR3 region has the DNA TGTGCCAGCAGCTTAGCACTGGGACAGGGAAGCTATGGCTACACCTTC. V is TRBV7-8 and J is TRBJ1-2; 9 positions match TRBD1. There are 16 residues in the CDR3. Looked up from germline, CDR1 is SGHVS and CDR2 is FQNEAQ. J was trimmed by 4 bases and V by 0 bases; bases with no gene match: 6.

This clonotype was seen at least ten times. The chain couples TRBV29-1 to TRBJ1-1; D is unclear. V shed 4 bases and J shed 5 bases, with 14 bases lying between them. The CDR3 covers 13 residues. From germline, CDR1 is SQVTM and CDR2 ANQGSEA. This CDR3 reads CSVGRPSGTEAFF. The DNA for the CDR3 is TGCAGCGTTGGTAGGCCTTCTGGTACTGAAGCTTTCTTT.

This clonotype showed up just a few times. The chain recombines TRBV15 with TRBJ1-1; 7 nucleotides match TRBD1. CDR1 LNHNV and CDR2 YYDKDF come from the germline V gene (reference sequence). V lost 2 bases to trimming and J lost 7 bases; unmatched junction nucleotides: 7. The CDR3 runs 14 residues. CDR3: CATSRHRGRGEAFF. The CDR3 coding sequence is TGTGCCACCAGCAGACACAGGGGCCGGGGTGAAGCTTTCTTT.

This CDR3 reads CAISDGTGDYNEQFF. CDR3 in DNA: TGTGCCATCAGTGATGGGACAGGAGATTACAATGAGCAGTTCTTC. V is TRBV10-3 and J is TRBJ2-1, with 8 nucleotides matching TRBD1. V lost 3 bases and J lost 4; bases outside the gene matches: 5. The V gene's germline CDR1 is ENHRY and CDR2 SYGVKD. CDR3 size: 15 residues.

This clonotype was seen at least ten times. CDR3 sequence: CASSYPGEGEQFF. The CDR3 nucleotides read TGTGCCAGCAGCTACCCTGGTGAGGGTGAGCAGTTCTTC. The chain employs TRBV4-2 and TRBJ2-1; possibly TRBD2 for D (5 bases). Trimming stripped 5 bases from V and 9 bases from J, with 14 bases between. Germline V gene data show CDR1 as LGHNA and CDR2 as YNFKEQ. CDR3 size: 13 residues.

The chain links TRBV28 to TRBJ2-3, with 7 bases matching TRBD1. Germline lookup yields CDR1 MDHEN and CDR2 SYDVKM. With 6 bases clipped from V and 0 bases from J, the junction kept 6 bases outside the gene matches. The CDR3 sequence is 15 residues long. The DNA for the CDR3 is TGTGCCAGCAGATCGGGACAGACTAGCACAGATACGCAGTATTTT. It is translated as CASRSGQTSTDTQYF.

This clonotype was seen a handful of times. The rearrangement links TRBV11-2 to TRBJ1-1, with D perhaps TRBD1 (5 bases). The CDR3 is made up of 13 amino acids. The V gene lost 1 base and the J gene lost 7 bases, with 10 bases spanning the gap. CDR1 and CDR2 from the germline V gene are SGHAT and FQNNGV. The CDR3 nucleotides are TGTGCCAGCAGCTTAGTGTGGAGGGGTGAAGCTTTCTTT. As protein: CASSLVWRGEAFF.

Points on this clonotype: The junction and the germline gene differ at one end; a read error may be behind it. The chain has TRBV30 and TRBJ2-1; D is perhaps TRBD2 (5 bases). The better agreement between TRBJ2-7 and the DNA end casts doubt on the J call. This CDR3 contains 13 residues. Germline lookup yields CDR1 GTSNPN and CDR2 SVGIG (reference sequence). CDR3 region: CTWTRGSYNEQYF. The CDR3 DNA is TGTACCTGGACCCGGGGTTCCTACAATGAGCAGTACTTC.

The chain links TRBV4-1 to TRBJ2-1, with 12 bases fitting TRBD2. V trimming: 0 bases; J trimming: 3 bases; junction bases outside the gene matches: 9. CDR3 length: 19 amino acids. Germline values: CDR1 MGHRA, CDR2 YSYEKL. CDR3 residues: CASSQEGASGGAGYNEQFF. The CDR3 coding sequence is TGCGCCAGCAGCCAAGAGGGAGCTAGCGGGGGGGCGGGCTACAATGAGCAGTTCTTC.